This T cell receptor beta chain emerged from a study of blood T cell repertoires in COVID-19. Sequenced by immunoSEQ multiplex PCR; TCRdb stores in-frame clones only, minus some. The sample lists 90,000 to 100,000 clones, around 90% seen once, with about 4.8% in the top ten. V was trimmed by 5 bases and J by 5 bases, leaving 6 bases between them. The V gene's germline CDR1 is ENHRY and CDR2 SYGVKD. CDR3 length: 12 amino acids. The chain links TRBV10-3 to TRBJ2-2; D may be TRBD1 (6 bases). This TCR came from a man in his 60s with COVID-19, enrolled during active disease. Sequences were obtained from peripheral blood. The CDR3 DNA sequence: TGTGCCATCAGTACAGGGACCGGGGAGCTGTTTTTT. It specifies CAISTGTGELFF.